Each of the 8 T cell receptor beta chains below was sequenced from the same sample in a study of tumor and adjacent non-tumor tissue in lung cancer. The library came from three nested PCR rounds adapted from ARM-PCR protocols. TCRdb used MiXCR to reprocess the multiplex PCR reads, holding one entry per CDR3 protein. Of roughly 74,000 distinct CDR3 sequences in the sample, 76% are singletons; the top ten hold around 40%. This sample's RNA came from whole unsorted tissue. Distant lung tissue was collected more than 3 cm away from the tumor edge. Sequenced: distant non-tumor lung tissue. All receptors derive from a man between 65 and 85 years old with non-small cell lung cancer.

About this clonotype itself: The CDR3 ends on some other residue instead of the conserved phenylalanine or tryptophan, so this is likely a read error. The chain uses TRBV11-3 and TRBJ2-3, with D possibly TRBD2 on 5 matching bases. The CDR3 consists of 15 residues. Germline CDR1 is SGHNT and CDR2 is YENEEA. Here the CDR3 DNA reads TGTACCAGCACCCGTCGGGAAGTAAGCACAGATGCGCAGTATTTA. It translates to CTSTRREVSTDAQYL.

As for this clonotype: This CDR3 fails to terminate in the conserved phenylalanine or tryptophan, so it likely reflects a read error. No DNA is shown, since the ends of the CDR3 on it are uncertain; the CDR3 is the one TCRdb lists. The gene calls are TRBV6-5 and TRBJ2-1; the table's TRBD1 call for D was not verified on the DNA. CDR1 is MNHEY and CDR2 is SVGAGI in the germline V gene. The CDR3 region is 11 residues in length, termini included. CDR3 sequence: CASNTGNEQLS.

As for this clonotype: The germline gene is not matched at one end of the junction; a read error may be the cause. The chain joins TRBV4-2 to TRBJ2-3, with D perhaps matching TRBD1 (6 bases). The end of the DNA is better explained by TRBJ1-5, so the J call may be wrong. Germline assignment: CDR1 LGHNA and CDR2 YNFKEQ. The CDR3 contains 15 residues. CDR3 bases: TGTGGCAGCAGCCAAGCGGACAGAACCACAGATACGCAGCATTTT. Amino acids: CGSSQADRTTDTQHF.

J is TRBJ2-3 and V is TRBV12-3 or TRBV12-4, with TRBD2 identical over 9 bases. The CDR3 is 16 amino acids. J gave up 6 bases and V 3 bases, and 10 bases lay outside the gene matches. The CDR3 loop is CASSLGLAGRGDTQYF. The CDR3 nucleotides read TGTGCCAGCAGTTTGGGACTAGCAGGCCGGGGGGATACGCAGTATTTT.

Points on this clonotype: Mismatch with germline at one junction end may stem from a read error. V gene TRBV6-5 combines with J gene TRBJ1-1; D perhaps matches TRBD1 (6 bases). The germline gives CDR1 MNHEY, CDR2 SVGAGI. The CDR3 extends over 13 amino acids. The CDR3 protein is CVSKAGVNTEVFF. The CDR3 DNA reads TGTGTCAGCAAGGCAGGGGTTAACACTGAAGTGTTCTTT.

The V call is TRBV4-3, the J call TRBJ1-4, with D hard to call. Germline-derived CDR1 and CDR2 are LGHNA and YSLEER. Trimming took 5 bases from V and 7 from J, leaving 20 bases between them. The CDR3 runs to 16 residues. CDR3 DNA: TGCGCCAGCAGCGAGGCAACATGGCGGCGGACTGAAAAACTGTTTTTT. Its protein is CASSEATWRRTEKLFF.

This clonotype was observed a few times. The chain joins TRBV6-5 to TRBJ1-5; D is possibly TRBD1 (5 bases). This CDR3 has 15 amino acids. Deletions cut 6 bases from V and 2 bases from J, with 14 bases between. The germline V gene has CDR1 MNHEY and CDR2 SVGAGI. For the CDR3, the DNA is TGTGCCAGCAGGGTGGGAGGGACGGGCAATCAGCCCCAGCATTTT. This sequence encodes CASRVGGTGNQPQHF.

To note about this clonotype: The junction does not match germline at one end; this may be a read error. The genes are TRBV11-2 and TRBJ2-2, with 7 bases that match TRBD1. CDR1 and CDR2 from the germline V gene are SGHAT and FQNNGV. The CDR3 loop spans 15 amino acids. The CDR3 coding sequence is TGTGTCAGCAGCTTGGTGGGCACAGGGGTTGGGGAGCTGTTTTTT. This gives the protein CVSSLVGTGVGELFF.